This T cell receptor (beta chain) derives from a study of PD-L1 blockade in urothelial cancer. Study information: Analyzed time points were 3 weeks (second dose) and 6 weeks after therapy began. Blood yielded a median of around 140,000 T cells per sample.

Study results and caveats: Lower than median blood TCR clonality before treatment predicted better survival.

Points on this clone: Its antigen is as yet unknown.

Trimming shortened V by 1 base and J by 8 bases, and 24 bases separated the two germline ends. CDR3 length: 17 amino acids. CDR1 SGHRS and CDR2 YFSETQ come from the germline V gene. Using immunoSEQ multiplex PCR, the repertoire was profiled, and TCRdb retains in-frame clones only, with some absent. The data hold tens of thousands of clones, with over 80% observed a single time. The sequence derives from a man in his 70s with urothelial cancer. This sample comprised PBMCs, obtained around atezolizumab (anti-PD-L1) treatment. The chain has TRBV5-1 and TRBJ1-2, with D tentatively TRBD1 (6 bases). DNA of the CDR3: TGCGCCAGCAGCTTGTACGGACCGACAGGAGTAGTAGGGGGCTACACCTTC. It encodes CASSLYGPTGVVGGYTF.